This T cell receptor (beta chain) was identified in a study of OX40 agonist ivuxolimab in advanced cancers. Across the study: Patients were treated with ivuxolimab, an agonistic anti-OX40 (CD134) antibody. With a range of roughly 20 to 90, age averaged 60 years, and around 80% were male. Partial responses were recorded for three patients, including one with hepatocellular carcinoma and two with cutaneous melanoma.

TCRdb's table, derived via immunoSEQ multiplex PCR, lists solely in-frame clones and lacks some. The sample contains 70,000 to 95,000 clones, 85% to 95% of which appear only once. The germline V and J ends were trimmed by 4 bases and 2 bases, with 12 bases remaining between them. The germline gives CDR1 MGHRA, CDR2 YSYEKL. There are 14 residues in the CDR3. Samples were taken at baseline and on day 1 of cycles 4 and 7. The TCR comes from an adult with an advanced solid tumor such as melanoma, head and neck, liver or kidney cancer. Specimen: CD4+ or CD8+ T cells sorted from blood, collected in a trial of the OX40 agonist ivuxolimab. The V gene is TRBV4-1, the J gene TRBJ2-7, with D maybe TRBD1 (6 bases). CDR3 nucleotide sequence: TGCGCCAGCAGCCCCGGACAGATTACCTACGAGCAGTACTTC. Translated: CASSPGQITYEQYF.